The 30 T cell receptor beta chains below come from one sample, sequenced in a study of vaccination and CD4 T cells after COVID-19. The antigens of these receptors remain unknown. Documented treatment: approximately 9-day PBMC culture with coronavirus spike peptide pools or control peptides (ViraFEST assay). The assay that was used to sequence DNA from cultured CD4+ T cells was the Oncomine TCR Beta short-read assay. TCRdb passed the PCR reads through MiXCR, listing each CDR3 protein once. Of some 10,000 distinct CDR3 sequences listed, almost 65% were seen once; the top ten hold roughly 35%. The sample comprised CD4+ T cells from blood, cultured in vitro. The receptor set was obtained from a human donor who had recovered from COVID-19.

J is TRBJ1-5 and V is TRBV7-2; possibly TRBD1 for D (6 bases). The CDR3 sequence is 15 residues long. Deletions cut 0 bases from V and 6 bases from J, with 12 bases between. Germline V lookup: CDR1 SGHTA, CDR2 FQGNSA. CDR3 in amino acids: CASSLAGQGSQPQHF. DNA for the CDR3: TGTGCCAGCAGCTTAGCGGGGCAGGGGTCTCAGCCCCAGCATTTT. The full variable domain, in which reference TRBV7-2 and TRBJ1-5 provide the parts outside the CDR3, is GAGVSQSPSNKVTEKGKDVELRCDPISGHTALYWYRQSLGQGLEFLIYFQGNSAPDKSGLPSDRFSAERTGGSVSTLTIQRTQQEDSAVYLCASSLAGQGSQPQHFGDGTRLSIL.

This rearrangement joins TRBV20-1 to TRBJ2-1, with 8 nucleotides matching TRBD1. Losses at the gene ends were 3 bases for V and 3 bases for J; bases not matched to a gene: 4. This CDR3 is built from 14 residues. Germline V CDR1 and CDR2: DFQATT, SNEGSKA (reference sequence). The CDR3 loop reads CSARDRESYNEQFF. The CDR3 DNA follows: TGCAGTGCTAGGGACAGGGAGAGCTACAATGAGCAGTTCTTC.

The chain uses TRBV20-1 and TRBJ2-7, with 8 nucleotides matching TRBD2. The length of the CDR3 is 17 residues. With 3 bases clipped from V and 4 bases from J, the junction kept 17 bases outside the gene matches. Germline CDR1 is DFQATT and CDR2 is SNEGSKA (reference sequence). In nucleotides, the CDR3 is TGCAGTGCTAGCTCTGCTAGCGGGTATGGTTCGGGGTACGAGCAGTACTTC. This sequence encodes CSASSASGYGSGYEQYF.

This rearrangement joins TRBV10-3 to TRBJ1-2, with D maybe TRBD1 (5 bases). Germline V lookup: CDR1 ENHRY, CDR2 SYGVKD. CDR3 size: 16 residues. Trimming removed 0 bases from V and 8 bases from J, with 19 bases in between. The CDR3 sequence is CAISESTLYDSRGYTF. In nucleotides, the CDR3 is TGTGCCATCAGTGAGTCGACTCTTTATGACAGCAGAGGCTACACCTTC.

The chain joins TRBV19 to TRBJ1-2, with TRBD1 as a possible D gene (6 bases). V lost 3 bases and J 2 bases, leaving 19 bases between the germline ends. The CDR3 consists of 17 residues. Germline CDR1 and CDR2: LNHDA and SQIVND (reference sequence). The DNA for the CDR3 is TGTGCCAGTAGTATGGGGCGGATGCTTAGGGGGAACTATGGCTACACCTTC. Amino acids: CASSMGRMLRGNYGYTF.

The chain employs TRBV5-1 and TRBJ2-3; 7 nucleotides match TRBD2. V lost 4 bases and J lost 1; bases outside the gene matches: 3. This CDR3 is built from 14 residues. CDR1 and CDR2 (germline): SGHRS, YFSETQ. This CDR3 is CASSISGGTDTQYF. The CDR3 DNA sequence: TGCGCCAGCAGCATAAGCGGGGGCACAGATACGCAGTATTTT.

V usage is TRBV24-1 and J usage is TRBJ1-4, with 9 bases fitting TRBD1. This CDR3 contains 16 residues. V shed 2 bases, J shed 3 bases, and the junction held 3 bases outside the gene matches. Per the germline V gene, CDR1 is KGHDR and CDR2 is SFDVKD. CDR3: CATSDYRGLSNEKLFF. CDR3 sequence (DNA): TGTGCCACCAGTGATTACAGGGGGCTGTCTAATGAAAAACTGTTTTTT.

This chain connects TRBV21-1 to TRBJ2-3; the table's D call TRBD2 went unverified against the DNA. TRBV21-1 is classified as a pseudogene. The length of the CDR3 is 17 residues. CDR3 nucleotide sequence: TGTGCCAGCAGCAAATCTCCTAGGCTAGCGTGCACAGATACGCAGTATTTT. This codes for CASSKSPRLACTDTQYF.

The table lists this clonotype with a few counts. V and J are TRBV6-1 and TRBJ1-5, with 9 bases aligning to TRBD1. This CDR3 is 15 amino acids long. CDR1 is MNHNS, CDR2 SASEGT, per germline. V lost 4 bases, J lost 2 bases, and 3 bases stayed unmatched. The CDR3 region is CASSGRTGGNQPQHF. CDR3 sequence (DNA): TGTGCCAGCAGTGGGCGGACAGGGGGCAATCAGCCCCAGCATTTT.

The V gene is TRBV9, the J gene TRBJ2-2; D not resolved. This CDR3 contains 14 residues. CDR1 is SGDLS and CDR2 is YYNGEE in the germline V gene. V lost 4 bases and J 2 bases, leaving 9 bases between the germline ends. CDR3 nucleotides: TGTGCCAGCAGCTCCCCAGGTAACACCGGGGAGCTGTTTTTT. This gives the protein CASSSPGNTGELFF.

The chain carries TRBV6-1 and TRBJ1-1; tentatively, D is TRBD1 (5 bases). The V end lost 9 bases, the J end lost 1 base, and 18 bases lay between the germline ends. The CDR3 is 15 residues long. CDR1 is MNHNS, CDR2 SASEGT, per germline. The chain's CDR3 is CASLNIGGSNTEAFF. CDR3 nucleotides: TGTGCCAGTCTAAATATCGGGGGGTCGAACACTGAAGCTTTCTTT.

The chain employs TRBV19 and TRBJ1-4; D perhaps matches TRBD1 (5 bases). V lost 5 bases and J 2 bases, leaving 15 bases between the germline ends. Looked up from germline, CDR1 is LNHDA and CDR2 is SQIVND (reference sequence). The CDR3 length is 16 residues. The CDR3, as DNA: TGTGCCAGTAGTCCGAGACAGCCTTTGACTAATGAAAAACTGTTTTTT. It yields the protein CASSPRQPLTNEKLFF.

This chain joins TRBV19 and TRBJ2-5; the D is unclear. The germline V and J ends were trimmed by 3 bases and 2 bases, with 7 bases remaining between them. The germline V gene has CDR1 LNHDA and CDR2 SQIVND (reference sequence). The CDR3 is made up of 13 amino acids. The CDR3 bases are TGTGCCAGTAGTATCGGCAGACAAGAGACCCAGTACTTC. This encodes CASSIGRQETQYF.

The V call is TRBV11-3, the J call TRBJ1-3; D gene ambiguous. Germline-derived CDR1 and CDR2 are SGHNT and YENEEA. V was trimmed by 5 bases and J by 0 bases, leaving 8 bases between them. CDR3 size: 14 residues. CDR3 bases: TGTGCCAGCAGCATGGCCGGCTCTGGAAACACCATATATTTT. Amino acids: CASSMAGSGNTIYF.

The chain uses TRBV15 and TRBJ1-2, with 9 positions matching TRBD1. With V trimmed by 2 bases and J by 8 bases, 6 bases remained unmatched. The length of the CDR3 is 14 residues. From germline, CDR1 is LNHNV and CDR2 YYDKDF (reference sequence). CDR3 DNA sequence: TGTGCCACCAGCAGACCACAGGGGGCGAGAGGCTACACCTTC. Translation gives CATSRPQGARGYTF. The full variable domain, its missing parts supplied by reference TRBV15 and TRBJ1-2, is DAMVIQNPRYQVTQFGKPVTLSCSQTLNHNVMYWYQQKSSQAPKLLFHYYDKDFNNEADTPDNFQSRRPNTSFCFLDIRSPGLGDTAMYLCATSRPQGARGYTFGSGTRLTVV.

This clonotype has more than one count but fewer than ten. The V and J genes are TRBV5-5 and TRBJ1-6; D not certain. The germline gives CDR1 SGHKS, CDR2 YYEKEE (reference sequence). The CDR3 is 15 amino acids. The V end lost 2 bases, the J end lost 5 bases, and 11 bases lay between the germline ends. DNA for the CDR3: TGTGCCAGCAGCTTAATGACGGCAAATAATTCACCCCTCCACTTT. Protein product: CASSLMTANNSPLHF.

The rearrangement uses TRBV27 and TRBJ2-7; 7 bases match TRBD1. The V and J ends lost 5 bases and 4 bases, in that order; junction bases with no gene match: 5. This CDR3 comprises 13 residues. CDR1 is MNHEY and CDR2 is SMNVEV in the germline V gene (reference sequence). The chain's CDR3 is CASSRQGVYEQYF. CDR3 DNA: TGTGCCAGCAGTCGACAGGGCGTGTACGAGCAGTACTTC.

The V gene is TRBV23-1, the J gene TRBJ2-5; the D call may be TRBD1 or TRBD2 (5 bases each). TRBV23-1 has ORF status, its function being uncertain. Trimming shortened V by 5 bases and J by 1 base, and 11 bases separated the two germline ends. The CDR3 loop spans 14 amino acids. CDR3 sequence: CASSIPGPQETQYF. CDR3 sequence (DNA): TGCGCCAGCAGTATCCCGGGACCCCAAGAGACCCAGTACTTC.

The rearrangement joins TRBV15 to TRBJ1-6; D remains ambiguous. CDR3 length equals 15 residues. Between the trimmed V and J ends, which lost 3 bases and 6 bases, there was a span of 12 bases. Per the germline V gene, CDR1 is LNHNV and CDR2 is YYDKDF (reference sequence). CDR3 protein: CATSSSTGFNSPLHF. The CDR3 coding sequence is TGTGCCACCAGCAGCTCGACGGGCTTTAATTCACCCCTCCACTTT.

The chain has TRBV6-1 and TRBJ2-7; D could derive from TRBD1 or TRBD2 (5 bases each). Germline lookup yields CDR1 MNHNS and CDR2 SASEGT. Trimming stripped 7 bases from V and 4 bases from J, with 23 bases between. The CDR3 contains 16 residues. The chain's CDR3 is CASTSGRTDTVYEQYF. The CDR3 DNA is TGTGCCAGCACTTCGGGACGTACGGACACAGTTTACGAGCAGTACTTC.

The CDR3 reads CASSAQGNQPQHF. CDR3 in DNA: TGTGCCAGCAGCGCCCAGGGGAATCAGCCCCAGCATTTT. The V and J genes are TRBV11-2 and TRBJ1-5; D is perhaps TRBD1 (6 bases). Per germline, CDR1 SGHAT and CDR2 FQNNGV. The CDR3 sequence is 13 residues long. Trimming took off 5 bases at V and 4 bases at J, with 9 bases between the two ends.

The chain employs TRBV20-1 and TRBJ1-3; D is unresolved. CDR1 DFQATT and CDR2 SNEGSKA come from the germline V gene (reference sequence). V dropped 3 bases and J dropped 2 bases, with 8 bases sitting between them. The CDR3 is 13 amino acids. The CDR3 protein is CSASRGTGNTIYF. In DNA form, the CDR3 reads TGCAGTGCTAGTAGAGGGACTGGAAACACCATATATTTT.

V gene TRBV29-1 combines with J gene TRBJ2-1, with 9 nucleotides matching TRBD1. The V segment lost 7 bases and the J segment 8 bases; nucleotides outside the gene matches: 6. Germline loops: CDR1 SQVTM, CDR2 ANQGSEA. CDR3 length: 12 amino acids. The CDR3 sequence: CSATGQGYEQFF. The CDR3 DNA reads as TGCAGCGCTACGGGACAGGGTTATGAGCAGTTCTTC.

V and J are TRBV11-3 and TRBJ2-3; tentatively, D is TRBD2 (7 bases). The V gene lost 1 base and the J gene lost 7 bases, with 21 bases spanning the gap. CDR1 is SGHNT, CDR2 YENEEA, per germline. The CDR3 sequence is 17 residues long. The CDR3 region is CASSLGRGGLPPYTQYF. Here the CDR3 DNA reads TGTGCCAGCAGCTTAGGCCGAGGGGGACTACCACCTTATACGCAGTATTTT.

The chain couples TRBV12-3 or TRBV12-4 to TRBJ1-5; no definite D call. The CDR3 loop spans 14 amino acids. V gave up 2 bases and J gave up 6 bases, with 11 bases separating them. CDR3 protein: CASSLQGLGQPQHF. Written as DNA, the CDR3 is TGTGCCAGCAGTTTACAAGGGCTTGGTCAGCCCCAGCATTTT.

The CDR3 coding sequence is TGTGCCAGCAGCGACCCGGGACAGGGGGTAGGGTTTAATTCACCCCTCCACTTT. Its translation: CASSDPGQGVGFNSPLHF. J is TRBJ1-6 and V is TRBV27; 11 nucleotides line up with TRBD1. The CDR3 spans 18 residues. V dropped 6 bases and J dropped 6; count of bases not matched to a gene: 13. Germline lookup yields CDR1 MNHEY and CDR2 SMNVEV (reference sequence).

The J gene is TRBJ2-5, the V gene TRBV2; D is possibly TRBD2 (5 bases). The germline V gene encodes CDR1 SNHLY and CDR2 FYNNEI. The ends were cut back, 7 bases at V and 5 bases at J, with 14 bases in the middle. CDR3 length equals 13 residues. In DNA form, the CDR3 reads TGTGCCAGCACCCGAGGGTTCGGGGAGACCCAGTACTTC. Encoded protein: CASTRGFGETQYF.

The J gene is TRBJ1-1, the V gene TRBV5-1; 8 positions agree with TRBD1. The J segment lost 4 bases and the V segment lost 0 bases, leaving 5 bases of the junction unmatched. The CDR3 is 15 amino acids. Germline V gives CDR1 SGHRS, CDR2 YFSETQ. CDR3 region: CASSLGRTGGTEAFF. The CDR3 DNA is TGCGCCAGCAGCTTGGGAAGAACAGGGGGCACTGAAGCTTTCTTT.

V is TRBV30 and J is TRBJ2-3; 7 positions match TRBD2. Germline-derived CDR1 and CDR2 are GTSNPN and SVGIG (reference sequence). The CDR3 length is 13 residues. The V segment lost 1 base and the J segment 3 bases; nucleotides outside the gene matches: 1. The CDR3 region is CAWSGGGTDTQYF. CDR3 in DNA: TGTGCCTGGAGTGGGGGGGGGACAGATACGCAGTATTTT.

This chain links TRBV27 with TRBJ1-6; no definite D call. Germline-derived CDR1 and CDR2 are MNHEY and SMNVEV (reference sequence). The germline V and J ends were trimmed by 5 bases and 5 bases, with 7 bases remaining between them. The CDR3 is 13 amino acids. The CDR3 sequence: CASSPSHNSPLHF. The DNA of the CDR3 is TGTGCCAGCAGTCCTTCCCATAATTCACCCCTCCACTTT.